This TCR beta chain stems from a study of regulatory T cells in long-lasting Graves disease. Both iRepertoire HTBI primers and Arm-PCR of CDR3 regions were used to build the TCR beta libraries. TCRdb itself ran the multiplex PCR reads through MiXCR, one entry per CDR3 protein. The table records 450,000 to 600,000 distinct CDR3 sequences, around an eighth of them present only once. Time point noted: newly diagnosed GD, antithyroid drugs for less than 3 months. Making the TCR library involved RNA that had been extracted from PBMCs. Germline V gene data show CDR1 as PRHDT and CDR2 as FYEKMQ (reference sequence). Trimming left V 6 bases short and J 2 bases short, with 12 bases between. The CDR3 consists of 14 residues. This clonotype occurred many times. Its antigen is not known. Study results and caveats: Analysis covered peripheral blood alone, not thyroid tissue.

These data also featured in a second study, about T cells in Graves' hyperthyroidism and ophthalmopathy. From that second work: Ophthalmopathy cases were set apart from stable hyperthyroidism by a 13 V-J model.

This TCR derives from a man aged 25-45 years with Graves disease. V is TRBV13 and J is TRBJ2-3, with D hard to call. The input for sequencing was peripheral blood mononuclear cells (PBMCs), taken at new diagnosis, from a patient treated with antithyroid drugs. This CDR3 is CASRGPFLTDTQYF. CDR3 nucleotide sequence: TGTGCCAGCAGAGGACCCTTCCTCACAGATACGCAGTATTTT.